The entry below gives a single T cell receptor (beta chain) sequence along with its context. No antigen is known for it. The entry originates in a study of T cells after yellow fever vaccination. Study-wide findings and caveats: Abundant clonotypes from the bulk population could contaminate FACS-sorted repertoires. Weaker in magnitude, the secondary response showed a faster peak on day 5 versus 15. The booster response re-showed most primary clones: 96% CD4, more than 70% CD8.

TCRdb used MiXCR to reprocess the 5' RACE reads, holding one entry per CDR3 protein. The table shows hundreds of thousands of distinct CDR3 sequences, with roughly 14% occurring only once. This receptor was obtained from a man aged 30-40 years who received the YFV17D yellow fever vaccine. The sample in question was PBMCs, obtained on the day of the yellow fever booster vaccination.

CDR3 region: CASSSRGDGPDTQYF. CDR3 in DNA: TGTGCCAGCAGCTCGCGAGGGGATGGGCCAGATACGCAGTATTTT. This chain links TRBV5-6 with TRBJ2-3; possibly TRBD1 or TRBD2 for D (5 bases each). Trimming pared 3 bases from V and 4 bases from J, leaving 15 bases between. Germline CDR1 SGHDT, CDR2 YYEEEE. This CDR3 region has 15 residues.